Each of the 24 T cell receptor beta chains below was sequenced from the same sample in a study of blood T cell repertoires in COVID-19. Clones were read by immunoSEQ multiplex PCR, and TCRdb kept only the in-frame ones, dropping some. The sample holds 95,000 or so clones, over 75% seen once. Material for sequencing was peripheral blood. The receptors come from a human donor in a cohort sampled during active COVID-19.

The rearrangement joins TRBV24-1 to TRBJ2-3, with 8 bases matching TRBD2. This CDR3 has 14 residues. V lost 5 bases to trimming and J lost 6 bases; unmatched junction nucleotides: 6. Per germline, CDR1 KGHDR and CDR2 SFDVKD. The CDR3 nucleotides are TGTGCCACCAGTGGAAGCGGGGGAATCGATACGCAGTATTTT. This codes for CATSGSGGIDTQYF.

The chain has TRBV27 and TRBJ2-2; the match to TRBD2 covers 9 bases. V shed 4 bases, J shed 6 bases, and the junction held 18 bases outside the gene matches. The length of the CDR3 is 19 residues. Germline V CDR1 and CDR2: MNHEY, SMNVEV (reference sequence). Written as DNA, the CDR3 is TGTGCCAGCAGTTCATCATTCCCCGCCGGACTAGCGAGCCCCGGGGAGCTGTTTTTT. Its translation: CASSSSFPAGLASPGELFF.

J is TRBJ2-2 and V is TRBV18; TRBD2 is a possible D gene (6 bases). The V end lost 5 bases, the J end lost 2 bases, and 12 bases lay between the germline ends. Germline V gene lookup returns CDR1 KGHSH and CDR2 LQKENI. This CDR3 comprises 15 residues. The CDR3 reads CASSTGTYNTGELFF. The CDR3 region has the DNA TGTGCCAGCTCAACCGGGACTTACAACACCGGGGAGCTGTTTTTT.

This clone has just a few counts. The chain carries TRBV28 and TRBJ1-2; D is unresolved. Between the trimmed V and J ends, which lost 6 bases and 2 bases, there was a span of 7 bases. CDR1 is MDHEN and CDR2 is SYDVKM in the germline V gene. The CDR3 spans 12 residues. CDR3: CASRSPNYGYTF. CDR3 bases: TGTGCCAGCAGGAGTCCAAACTATGGCTACACCTTC.

V is TRBV2 and J is TRBJ2-3, with TRBD1 matching 7 bases. V dropped 0 bases and J dropped 0; count of bases not matched to a gene: 6. CDR3 length equals 17 residues. Germline loops: CDR1 SNHLY, CDR2 FYNNEI. CDR3 sequence (DNA): TGTGCCAGCAGTGAAGCCGGGACAGTCTCTAGCACAGATACGCAGTATTTT. Its protein is CASSEAGTVSSTDTQYF.

This clone appeared a single time. The V and J genes are TRBV18 and TRBJ2-2, with 7 bases identical to TRBD1. This CDR3 has 16 residues. Trimming removed 5 bases from V and 2 bases from J; junction bases left unmatched: 8. CDR1 and CDR2 from the germline V gene are KGHSH and LQKENI. The CDR3 DNA follows: TGTGCCAGCTCATCCGGGACAGTTTCAAACACCGGGGAGCTGTTTTTT. Protein sequence: CASSSGTVSNTGELFF.

The chain recombines TRBV28 with TRBJ1-5; D might be TRBD1 (5 bases). V lost 2 bases, J lost 7 bases, and 15 bases lay in between. The CDR3 sequence is 15 residues long. Germline values: CDR1 MDHEN, CDR2 SYDVKM. CDR3 region: CASSLGSGGRQPQHF. The CDR3 nucleotides read TGTGCCAGCAGTTTAGGTTCGGGGGGAAGGCAGCCCCAGCATTTT. Looking up the rest from reference TRBV28 and TRBJ1-5 gives the full variable domain: DVKVTQSSRYLVKRTGEKVFLECVQDMDHENMFWYRQDPGLGLRLIYFSYDVKMKEKGDIPEGYSVSREKKERFSLILESASTNQTSMYLCASSLGSGGRQPQHFGDGTRLSIL.

The chain joins TRBV7-9 to TRBJ1-2; TRBD1 is a possible D gene (6 bases). Germline assignment: CDR1 SEHNR and CDR2 FQNEAQ (reference sequence). The CDR3 loop spans 17 amino acids. V lost 1 base and J lost 4, with 19 bases in between. The CDR3 sequence: CASSLGTEIRDLYGYTF. The CDR3 coding sequence is TGTGCCAGCAGCTTAGGGACAGAGATTAGGGACCTCTATGGCTACACCTTC. Full variable domain (remainder filled in from reference TRBV7-9 and TRBJ1-2): DTGVSQNPRHKITKRGQNVTFRCDPISEHNRLYWYRQTLGQGPEFLTYFQNEAQLEKSRLLSDRFSAERPKGSFSTLEIQRTEQGDSAMYLCASSLGTEIRDLYGYTFGSGTRLTVV.

The chain combines TRBV4-2 with TRBJ1-2, with 7 nucleotides matching TRBD1. Trimming at V came to 3 bases and at J to 4 bases, leaving 5 bases not matched to a gene. The CDR3 length is 14 residues. From germline, CDR1 is LGHNA and CDR2 YNFKEQ. The CDR3 loop reads CASSQADRIYGYTF. The CDR3 nucleotides read TGTGCCAGCAGCCAGGCGGACAGGATCTATGGCTACACCTTC.

The chain employs TRBV12-3 or TRBV12-4 and TRBJ1-1; D is undetermined. This CDR3 region has 13 residues. The ends were cut back, 3 bases at V and 5 bases at J, with 10 bases in the middle. CDR3 nucleotides: TGTGCCAGCAGTTTTCGGGTTGTGACTGAAGCTTTCTTT. Translation: CASSFRVVTEAFF.

The genes are TRBV13 and TRBJ2-1, with 9 bases fitting TRBD1. Germline V gene sequence: CDR1 PRHDT, CDR2 FYEKMQ (reference sequence). Trimming at V came to 3 bases and at J to 6 bases, leaving 6 bases not matched to a gene. The CDR3 covers 15 residues. The CDR3 protein is CASSFPGQGRNEQFF. Here the CDR3 DNA reads TGTGCCAGCAGCTTTCCCGGACAGGGGCGCAATGAGCAGTTCTTC.

This chain uses TRBV6-6 with TRBJ1-1; 9 bases agree with TRBD1. The J segment lost 5 bases and the V segment lost 6 bases, leaving 13 bases of the junction unmatched. This CDR3 is built from 16 residues. Germline V gene sequence: CDR1 MNHNY, CDR2 SVGAGI (reference sequence). CDR3 sequence reads: CASRTGTGFRVTEAFF. The DNA for the CDR3 is TGTGCCAGCAGAACCGGGACAGGGTTTAGGGTGACTGAAGCTTTCTTT.

V usage is TRBV28 and J usage is TRBJ1-2, with a tentative D call TRBD1 (5 bases). Per the germline V gene, CDR1 is MDHEN and CDR2 is SYDVKM. Trimming took 7 bases from V and 2 from J, leaving 14 bases between them. This CDR3 contains 14 residues. The CDR3 sequence is CASTLPGGNYGYTF. DNA for the CDR3: TGTGCCAGCACCCTCCCCGGGGGGAACTATGGCTACACCTTC.

This chain connects TRBV14 to TRBJ1-6; 7 positions agree with TRBD1. The CDR3 extends over 13 amino acids. The V segment lost 4 bases and the J segment 7 bases; nucleotides outside the gene matches: 1. Germline CDR1 is SGHDN and CDR2 is FVKESK. The CDR3 DNA sequence: TGTGCCAGCAGCCTGGACAGGAATTCACCCCTCCACTTT. Its translation is CASSLDRNSPLHF.

The V and J genes are TRBV5-1 and TRBJ2-5; 7 bases match TRBD1. Germline V gene data show CDR1 as SGHRS and CDR2 as YFSETQ. The CDR3 is 16 amino acids. V lost 4 bases, J lost 5 bases, and 14 bases stayed unmatched. CDR3 amino acids: CASSTGTASLRETQYF. CDR3 coding DNA: TGCGCCAGCAGCACCGGGACAGCCTCCCTCCGGGAGACCCAGTACTTC.

The rearrangement links TRBV7-2 to TRBJ1-5; 9 bases are shared with TRBD1. The CDR3 totals 14 residues. Unmatched junction bases numbered 8, after V lost 5 bases and J lost 9 bases. Looked up from germline, CDR1 is SGHTA and CDR2 is FQGNSA. The DNA for the CDR3 is TGTGCCAGCAGCCCGGGACAGGGCCAGAGGCCCCAGCATTTT. Its protein product is CASSPGQGQRPQHF.

V gene TRBV10-3 combines with J gene TRBJ1-2, with D possibly TRBD1 on 5 matching bases. The CDR3 sequence is 13 residues long. Germline CDR1 is ENHRY and CDR2 is SYGVKD. The V end lost 10 bases, the J end lost 4 bases, and 16 bases lay between the germline ends. CDR3 bases: TGTGCCAACACCCCCGGGACTTCCTATGGCTACACCTTC. Translated, it gives CANTPGTSYGYTF.

Concerning this clone itself: Other DNA sequences within the sample encode an identical CDR3. The rearrangement joins TRBV12-3 or TRBV12-4 to TRBJ1-5; D gene unclear. This CDR3 is 13 amino acids long. With 1 base removed from V and 4 bases from J, the gap between germline ends came to 5 bases. The CDR3 DNA is TGTGCCAGCAGTTTAGGCAGAAATCAGCCCCAGCATTTT. Translating it yields CASSLGRNQPQHF.

The DNA of the CDR3 is TGTGCCAGCAGCTCAGGGGACAGATACAATGAGCAGTTCTTC. Translation: CASSSGDRYNEQFF. The chain combines TRBV11-3 with TRBJ2-1; 7 bases are a match to TRBD1. CDR1 and CDR2 from the germline V gene are SGHNT and YENEEA. Germline trimming cut 4 bases from V and 4 bases from J; bases unmatched to any gene: 4. The CDR3 has 14 residues. Full variable domain (missing parts from reference TRBV11-3 and TRBJ2-1): EAGVVQSPRYKIIEKKQPVAFWCNPISGHNTLYWYLQNLGQGPELLIRYENEEAVDDSQLPKDRFSAERLKGVDSTLKIQPAELGDSAVYLCASSSGDRYNEQFFGPGTRLTVL.

V gene TRBV7-2 combines with J gene TRBJ2-6; D is unresolved. CDR1 is SGHTA and CDR2 is FQGNSA in the germline V gene. CDR3 size: 16 residues. V shed 4 bases and J shed 3 bases, with 13 bases lying between them. CDR3 DNA: TGTGCCAGCAGCTCCAGGTTTTCGAATGGGGCCAACGTCCTGACTTTC. This translates into CASSSRFSNGANVLTF.

The J gene is TRBJ1-1, the V gene TRBV21-1; the D segment call TRBD1 is taken from the table without a DNA check. TRBV21-1 is a listed pseudogene. The CDR3 runs to 12 residues. This CDR3 is CASSLQVFEAFF. CDR3 bases: TGTGCCAGCAGCCTCCAGGTGTTTGAAGCTTTCTTT.

This clone was observed a few times. This rearrangement joins TRBV30 to TRBJ2-2, with 7 bases matching TRBD1. The CDR3 is made up of 14 amino acids. CDR1 and CDR2 (germline): GTSNPN, SVGIG (reference sequence). V was pared by 3 bases and J by 5 bases, with 6 bases of the junction left unmatched. The CDR3, as DNA: TGTGCCTGGAGGGGGACAGTCGGGACCGGGGAGCTGTTTTTT. Amino acids: CAWRGTVGTGELFF.

This sequence joins TRBV11-2 and TRBJ2-5; 10 nucleotides align to TRBD2. The CDR3 runs 16 residues. The V segment lost 1 base and the J segment 2 bases; nucleotides outside the gene matches: 4. Per the germline V gene, CDR1 is SGHAT and CDR2 is FQNNGV. The CDR3 spells CASSLVSGGGQETQYF. CDR3 DNA sequence: TGTGCCAGCAGCTTAGTGAGCGGGGGGGGACAAGAGACCCAGTACTTC. The full variable domain, completed using reference TRBV11-2 and TRBJ2-5, is EAGVAQSPRYKIIEKRQSVAFWCNPISGHATLYWYQQILGQGPKLLIQFQNNGVVDDSQLPKDRFSAERLKGVDSTLKIQPAKLEDSAVYLCASSLVSGGGQETQYFGPGTRLLVL.

The rearrangement links TRBV18 to TRBJ1-2; TRBD1 matches 9 bases. V shed 0 bases, J shed 8 bases, and the junction held 7 bases outside the gene matches. The CDR3 extends over 15 amino acids. Per germline, CDR1 KGHSH and CDR2 LQKENI. This CDR3 reads CASSPPADRGSGYTF. The CDR3, as DNA: TGTGCCAGCTCACCACCGGCTGACAGGGGGAGCGGCTACACCTTC. Full variable domain (missing parts from reference TRBV18 and TRBJ1-2): NAGVMQNPRHLVRRRGQEARLRCSPMKGHSHVYWYRQLPEEGLKFMVYLQKENIIDESGMPKERFSAEFPKEGPSILRIQQVVRGDSAAYFCASSPPADRGSGYTFGSGTRLTVV.